Below are 22 T cell receptor beta chains sequenced from a single sample in a study of T cells in Graves' hyperthyroidism and ophthalmopathy. TCR beta CDR3 sequences were amplified from RNA transcripts. First-round RT-PCR with HTBI primers amplified the TCR CDR3 region. Each CDR3 protein is one row after TCRdb ran MiXCR on the multiplex PCR reads. The data show some 400,000 distinct CDR3 sequences, around 13% seen once. Sequencing was performed on blood. The source of these receptors is a woman aged 60-70 years with Graves' hyperthyroidism.

This clonotype was seen more than once but under ten times. The gene calls are TRBV20-1 and TRBJ1-4, with D tentatively TRBD1 (6 bases). CDR3 size: 14 residues. Germline V gives CDR1 DFQATT, CDR2 SNEGSKA (reference sequence). V lost 3 bases and J 5 bases, leaving 13 bases between the germline ends. Written as DNA, the CDR3 is TGCAGTGCTAGCCCGGGGGCGGGGAATGAAAAACTGTTTTTT. It yields the protein CSASPGAGNEKLFF.

This clonotype was seen ten or more times. This chain's CDR3 is CASSKGPLMYNEQFF. In DNA, the CDR3 is TGTGCCAGCAGCAAGGGACCGCTTATGTACAATGAGCAGTTCTTC. The J gene is TRBJ2-1, the V gene TRBV7-8; D may match TRBD1 or TRBD2 (5 bases each). The CDR3 has 15 residues. CDR1 is SGHVS and CDR2 is FQNEAQ in the germline V gene. The V gene lost 5 bases and the J gene lost 4 bases, with 15 bases spanning the gap.

This clonotype was seen ten or more times. This sequence joins TRBV5-1 and TRBJ1-4, with D unclear. Between the trimmed V and J ends, which lost 4 bases and 0 bases, there was a span of 10 bases. CDR3 length: 15 residues. CDR1 is SGHRS, CDR2 YFSETQ, per germline. The CDR3 region has the DNA TGCGCCAGCAGCGGCAGTCCTGCAACTAATGAAAAACTGTTTTTT. Encoded protein: CASSGSPATNEKLFF. The entire variable domain, with the rest obtained from reference TRBV5-1 and TRBJ1-4, is as follows: KAGVTQTPRYLIKTRGQQVTLSCSPISGHRSVSWYQQTPGQGLQFLFEYFSETQRNKGNFPGRFSGRQFSNSRSEMNVSTLELGDSALYLCASSGSPATNEKLFFGSGTQLSVL.

This rearrangement joins TRBV29-1 to TRBJ2-1; 8 bases match TRBD2. The CDR3 sequence is 13 residues long. V was pared by 5 bases and J by 7 bases, with 7 bases of the junction left unmatched. Germline V gene sequence: CDR1 SQVTM, CDR2 ANQGSEA. The CDR3 nucleotides read TGCAGCGTTCCAAGCGGGAGCGAAAATGAGCAGTTCTTC. Its translation: CSVPSGSENEQFF.

This clonotype was detected many times. V gene TRBV28 combines with J gene TRBJ2-1; 10 bases fit TRBD2. Germline lookup yields CDR1 MDHEN and CDR2 SYDVKM. After removal of 7 bases from V and 4 bases from J, the junction contained 16 bases not matched to a gene. The CDR3 has 18 residues. The CDR3, as DNA: TGTGCCAGCAAATTCGGGCGTGAGCTAGCGGGAGAGTACAATGAGCAGTTCTTC. Amino acids: CASKFGRELAGEYNEQFF.

This clonotype was seen only a few times. The chain carries TRBV12-3 or TRBV12-4 and TRBJ2-2; no reliable D call. Deletions cut 7 bases from V and 4 bases from J, with 10 bases between. This CDR3 is built from 13 residues. The chain's CDR3 is CASTITATGELFF. The CDR3 DNA reads TGTGCCAGCACCATCACAGCCACCGGGGAGCTGTTTTTT.

This chain joins TRBV20-1 and TRBJ2-1; D call uncertain. Germline-derived CDR1 and CDR2 are DFQATT and SNEGSKA (reference sequence). This CDR3 is built from 15 residues. Trimming left V 2 bases short and J 3 bases short, with 14 bases between. Written as DNA, the CDR3 is TGCAGTGCTAGATCCCCTGCCAAGGACTACAATGAGCAGTTCTTC. It is translated as CSARSPAKDYNEQFF.

This clonotype was picked up many times. The V and J genes are TRBV7-2 and TRBJ2-1; the match to TRBD2 covers 8 bases. Trimming at V came to 5 bases and at J to 3 bases, leaving 6 bases not matched to a gene. Per the germline V gene, CDR1 is SGHTA and CDR2 is FQGNSA. CDR3 length: 15 amino acids. As DNA, the CDR3 is TGTGCCAGCAGCCCCTCGGGACTAGTCTACAATGAGCAGTTCTTC. It codes for CASSPSGLVYNEQFF. Combining the CDR3 with reference TRBV7-2 and TRBJ2-1 gives the whole variable domain GAGVSQSPSNKVTEKGKDVELRCDPISGHTALYWYRQSLGQGLEFLIYFQGNSAPDKSGLPSDRFSAERTGGSVSTLTIQRTQQEDSAVYLCASSPSGLVYNEQFFGPGTRLTVL.

This clonotype has a single count. The V and J genes are TRBV6-1 and TRBJ1-6, with D possibly TRBD1 on 5 matching bases. CDR3 length: 13 residues. Trimming took 11 bases from V and 7 from J, leaving 15 bases between them. The V gene's germline CDR1 is MNHNS and CDR2 SASEGT. CDR3: CAAWKGWNSPLHF. The CDR3 nucleotides read TGTGCCGCTTGGAAGGGGTGGAATTCACCCCTCCACTTT.

This clonotype was counted many times. This chain uses TRBV2 with TRBJ1-1; tentatively, D is TRBD1 (6 bases). V lost 8 bases to trimming and J lost 0 bases, with 16 bases between them. This CDR3 is 15 amino acids long. Germline V lookup: CDR1 SNHLY, CDR2 FYNNEI. CDR3 residues: CASPGGRAVNTEAFF. CDR3 DNA: TGTGCCAGCCCGGGGGGCAGGGCGGTGAACACTGAAGCTTTCTTT.

This clonotype appeared many times. The chain joins TRBV11-3 to TRBJ2-7; weak D call: TRBD2 (6 bases). The V gene lost 5 bases and the J gene lost 4 bases, with 21 bases spanning the gap. The CDR3 is 16 amino acids. Looked up from germline, CDR1 is SGHNT and CDR2 is YENEEA. For the CDR3, the DNA is TGTGCCAGCAGCCCCCGCGGGCAGGGAGGAGAGTACGAGCAGTACTTC. Translating it yields CASSPRGQGGEYEQYF.

This clonotype was counted many times. This chain joins TRBV30 and TRBJ2-1; D is perhaps TRBD1 or TRBD2 (5 bases each). Per germline, CDR1 GTSNPN and CDR2 SVGIG (reference sequence). The CDR3 loop spans 16 amino acids. V was cut by 1 base and J by 6 bases, with 19 bases left in between. The CDR3 DNA is TGTGCCTGGAGTGATCGGGCTAGCTTCAGGGCCAATGAGCAGTTCTTC. Its protein product is CAWSDRASFRANEQFF.

This clonotype was seen ten or more times. This chain uses TRBV5-5 with TRBJ2-5; D perhaps matches TRBD2 (5 bases). With 3 bases removed from V and 1 base from J, the gap between germline ends came to 16 bases. Germline V lookup: CDR1 SGHKS, CDR2 YYEKEE (reference sequence). CDR3 size: 16 residues. The CDR3 nucleotides are TGTGCCAGCAGCTCGATATCTTCTCGGGGCCAAGAGACCCAGTACTTC. Amino acids: CASSSISSRGQETQYF.

This clonotype came up many times. The chain joins TRBV11-2 to TRBJ1-4; 7 bases line up with TRBD1. The CDR3 consists of 16 residues. Germline trimming cut 10 bases from V and 0 bases from J; bases unmatched to any gene: 11. Looked up from germline, CDR1 is SGHAT and CDR2 is FQNNGV. CDR3 residues: CATNDYRGSTNEKLFF. CDR3 sequence (DNA): TGTGCCACTAACGATTACAGGGGATCAACTAATGAAAAACTGTTTTTT.

A note on this clonotype: Here the CDR3 omits its conserved ending phenylalanine or tryptophan, so a read error is the likely source. The V call is TRBV6-9, the J call TRBJ1-1; TRBD1 aligns across 8 bases. The length of the CDR3 is 15 residues. Germline V gene sequence: CDR1 MNHGY, CDR2 SVAAGI. After removal of 3 bases from V and 4 bases from J, the junction contained 7 bases not matched to a gene. The CDR3 protein is CASSYRTGLTTEAFS. The CDR3 DNA is TGTGCCAGCAGTTACAGGACAGGGTTGACCACTGAAGCTTTCTCT.

This clonotype was counted at least ten times. The chain combines TRBV29-1 with TRBJ1-2, with 8 nucleotides matching TRBD1. The V and J ends lost 6 bases and 9 bases, in that order; junction bases with no gene match: 6. CDR3 length equals 11 residues. In germline, CDR1 is SQVTM, CDR2 ANQGSEA. CDR3 nucleotide sequence: TGCAGCGTCGCAGGGGGCGCAAGCTACACCTTC. Translation gives CSVAGGASYTF.

This clonotype was counted ten times or more. The rearrangement uses TRBV28 and TRBJ2-3; possibly TRBD2 for D (6 bases). The CDR3 is made up of 14 amino acids. CDR1 and CDR2 (germline): MDHEN, SYDVKM. Trimming removed 6 bases from V and 0 bases from J, with 10 bases in between. CDR3 in amino acids: CASSLGTSTDTQYF. CDR3 sequence (DNA): TGTGCCAGCAGCTTAGGGACTAGCACAGATACGCAGTATTTT.

This clonotype showed up many times. V usage is TRBV28 and J usage is TRBJ2-1; 9 nucleotides align to TRBD2. CDR1 MDHEN and CDR2 SYDVKM come from the germline V gene. Unmatched junction bases numbered 3, after V lost 6 bases and J lost 3 bases. The CDR3 loop spans 14 amino acids. In nucleotides, the CDR3 is TGTGCCAGCAGCCCTAGCGGGGACTACAATGAGCAGTTCTTC. Protein: CASSPSGDYNEQFF.

Ten or more counts support this clonotype. This chain uses TRBV7-2 with TRBJ2-1; 11 bases line up with TRBD1. The ends lost 4 bases at V and 4 bases at J; junction bases unmatched: 3. CDR1 is SGHTA, CDR2 FQGNSA, per germline. The CDR3 loop spans 15 amino acids. The CDR3 loop is CASSWGQGGYNEQFF. The CDR3 DNA reads as TGTGCCAGCAGCTGGGGACAGGGGGGGTACAATGAGCAGTTCTTC.

In this sample, this clonotype turned up many times. This chain uses TRBV19 with TRBJ2-7; D is possibly TRBD1 (6 bases). Trimming pared 2 bases from V and 0 bases from J, leaving 11 bases between. The CDR3 spans 15 residues. Per the germline V gene, CDR1 is LNHDA and CDR2 is SQIVND (reference sequence). The CDR3 loop is CASSIMGQTSYEQYF. CDR3 DNA sequence: TGTGCCAGTAGTATAATGGGACAAACCTCCTACGAGCAGTACTTC.

This clonotype was picked up many times. The chain joins TRBV3-1 to TRBJ1-6, with a possible D match to TRBD1 (6 bases). This CDR3 spans 15 amino acids. Trimming took 1 base from V and 7 from J, leaving 11 bases between them. Germline V gives CDR1 LGHDT, CDR2 YNNKEL (reference sequence). CDR3 protein: CASSQVPGVNSPLHF. The CDR3 nucleotides read TGTGCCAGCAGCCAAGTCCCAGGGGTGAATTCACCCCTCCACTTT.

The chain has TRBV11-3 and TRBJ1-1; weak D call: TRBD1 (5 bases). This CDR3 comprises 12 residues. The germline V gene has CDR1 SGHNT and CDR2 YENEEA. V was pared by 0 bases and J by 10 bases, with 9 bases between. CDR3 in amino acids: CASSLDPGLAFF. The CDR3 DNA follows: TGTGCCAGCAGCTTAGATCCAGGGTTAGCTTTCTTT.